This record covers a single T cell receptor beta chain. The source of the sample is a study of shared clonotypes between healthy human individuals. Replicate sorted-subset PCRs were loaded with around 200 ng DNA, 25,000 to 30,000 T cell genomes. TCRdb's copy holds only in-frame clones and misses some; the assay was immunoSEQ multiplex PCR. There are hundreds of thousands of clones in the sample; 60% to 75% occur only once, and more than 1.5% lies in the top ten. The clonotype comes from a woman under 40 in good health. Sequenced sample: memory CD4+ T cells sorted from blood. As to subset: CD45RA-negative fraction.

This CDR3 reads CASSQAESGSYNEQFF. The CDR3 DNA is TGCGCCAGCAGCCAAGCGGAGTCAGGGTCCTACAATGAGCAGTTCTTC. The V and J genes are TRBV4-1 and TRBJ2-1; D perhaps matches TRBD1 (5 bases). V was cut by 1 base and J by 1 base, with 11 bases left in between. This CDR3 comprises 16 residues. CDR1 and CDR2 from the germline V gene are MGHRA and YSYEKL.